Shown below are 5 T cell receptor beta chains from a single sample sequenced in a study of CD8+ T cells in alopecia areata. RNA extraction was followed by reverse transcription into cDNA, which acted as the sequencing template. Using immunoSEQ multiplex PCR, the repertoire was profiled, and TCRdb retains in-frame clones only, with some absent. Of around 190,000 clones listed, around 50% are singletons. Input material: CD8+ T cells sorted from blood. These receptors originate from a human donor in good health.

This clone has just a few counts. J is TRBJ1-6 and V is TRBV25-1; D is undetermined. This CDR3 spans 12 amino acids. The germline CDR1 and CDR2 sequences are MGHDK and SYGVNS. The ends were cut back, 5 bases at V and 12 bases at J, with 11 bases in the middle. Written as DNA, the CDR3 is TGTGCCAGCAGTAGAGGCGGGGAACCCCTCCACTTT. It codes for CASSRGGEPLHF.

This clone is a singleton in its sample. The J gene is TRBJ2-1, the V gene TRBV4-1; D is possibly TRBD2 (5 bases). Germline CDR1 and CDR2: MGHRA and YSYEKL. The ends were cut back, 1 base at V and 3 bases at J, with 13 bases in the middle. The CDR3 is 16 residues long. In DNA, the CDR3 is TGCGCCAGCAGCCAAGCTCTAGCTCCCCTCTACAATGAGCAGTTCTTC. Its protein is CASSQALAPLYNEQFF.

The V gene is TRBV19, the J gene TRBJ1-1, with no clear D. CDR1 is LNHDA and CDR2 is SQIVND in the germline V gene (reference sequence). The CDR3 contains 13 residues. Trimming stripped 8 bases from V and 4 bases from J, with 14 bases between. As DNA, the CDR3 is TGTGCCAGTCTGGTGGCGCCGGGCACTGAAGCTTTCTTT. Its protein product is CASLVAPGTEAFF. Together with reference TRBV19 and TRBJ1-1, the CDR3 gives the full variable domain: DGGITQSPKYLFRKEGQNVTLSCEQNLNHDAMYWYRQDPGQGLRLIYYSQIVNDFQKGDIAEGYSVSREKKESFPLTVTSAQKNPTAFYLCASLVAPGTEAFFGQGTRLTVV.

V usage is TRBV11-2 and J usage is TRBJ2-3, with 8 bases that match TRBD2. Germline values: CDR1 SGHAT, CDR2 FQNNGV. V was pared by 8 bases and J by 1 base, with 8 bases of the junction left unmatched. The CDR3 is 15 residues long. The CDR3 DNA follows: TGTGCCAGCCACACGGGGGGGTGGGGCACAGATACGCAGTATTTT. This gives the protein CASHTGGWGTDTQYF. Full variable domain (remainder filled in from reference TRBV11-2 and TRBJ2-3): EAGVAQSPRYKIIEKRQSVAFWCNPISGHATLYWYQQILGQGPKLLIQFQNNGVVDDSQLPKDRFSAERLKGVDSTLKIQPAKLEDSAVYLCASHTGGWGTDTQYFGPGTRLTVL.

The table lists this clone with a few counts. V usage is TRBV19 and J usage is TRBJ2-1; tentatively, D is TRBD1 (5 bases). There are 13 residues in the CDR3. The V and J ends lost 3 bases and 14 bases respectively, with 17 bases between them. Germline V gives CDR1 LNHDA, CDR2 SQIVND (reference sequence). The DNA for the CDR3 is TGTGCCAGTAGTATCCTCCCCGGGCAGGGCGAGTTCTTC. Amino acid sequence: CASSILPGQGEFF.